Listed below are T cell receptor beta chains from one sample, sequenced in a study of OX40 agonist ivuxolimab in advanced cancers. Repertoires were generated with immunoSEQ multiplex PCR, while TCRdb's copy carries only in-frame clones and drops some. The table includes over 70,000 clones, approximately 90% detected once. Sample: CD4+ or CD8+ T cells sorted from blood, taken in a trial of the OX40 agonist ivuxolimab. These receptors all stem from an adult with an advanced solid tumor such as melanoma, head and neck, liver or kidney cancer. The CDR3 runs from the conserved cysteine through the conserved F or W. Fields, in order: clone size, D gene, J gene, V gene, CDR3 DNA, CDR3 protein. A D gene is named only where the DNA matches it firmly. Part of the rows lack a size; the others show once, few, many or a class for expanded clones.

abundance: NA; d_gene: TRBD2; j_gene: TRBJ2-5; v_gene: TRBV11-2; CDR3nt: TGTGCCAGCAGCTCCGGGACTAGCCTTTGGGAGACCCAGTACTTC; CDR3aa: CASSSGTSLWETQYF
abundance: NA; d_gene: NA; j_gene: TRBJ1-2; v_gene: TRBV7-2; CDR3nt: TGTGCCAGCAGCGCCCAGGGGTGGGGAAACTATGGCTACACCTTC; CDR3aa: CASSAQGWGNYGYTF
abundance: NA; d_gene: TRBD1; j_gene: TRBJ1-2; v_gene: TRBV6-1; CDR3nt: TGTGCCAGCAGTTTAGGACAGGGGGCGTATGGCTACACCTTC; CDR3aa: CASSLGQGAYGYTF
abundance: few; d_gene: NA; j_gene: TRBJ2-7; v_gene: TRBV19; CDR3nt: TGTGCCAGTAGTATAGCGGGAACCTACGAGCAGTACTTC; CDR3aa: CASSIAGTYEQYF
abundance: NA; d_gene: NA; j_gene: TRBJ1-4; v_gene: TRBV5-1; CDR3nt: TGCGCCAGCAGCGTCTCACAAATAGGTCTCGAAAAACTGTTTTTT; CDR3aa: CASSVSQIGLEKLFF
abundance: NA; d_gene: TRBD1; j_gene: TRBJ1-2; v_gene: TRBV7-9; CDR3nt: TGTGCCAGCAGCGTAGAGACAGGGGCTGGCTACACCTTC; CDR3aa: CASSVETGAGYTF
abundance: once; d_gene: NA; j_gene: TRBJ2-3; v_gene: TRBV18; CDR3nt: TGTGCCAGCTCACCACCTAGTCTGGATACGCAGTATTTT; CDR3aa: CASSPPSLDTQYF
abundance: NA; d_gene: NA; j_gene: TRBJ1-1; v_gene: TRBV7-9; CDR3nt: TGTGCCAGCAGCTTAGCTGGAGGGGTCAGTGAAGCTTTCTTT; CDR3aa: CASSLAGGVSEAFF
abundance: NA; d_gene: TRBD1; j_gene: TRBJ1-2; v_gene: TRBV6-5; CDR3nt: TGTGCCAGCAGTTATGGCCACCGGACAGGGGCCGGGGGCTACACCTTC; CDR3aa: CASSYGHRTGAGGYTF
abundance: NA; d_gene: NA; j_gene: TRBJ1-1; v_gene: TRBV6-5; CDR3nt: TGTGCCAGCAGAAGGGGCGACAGAATAAACACTGAAGCTTTCTTT; CDR3aa: CASRRGDRINTEAFF
abundance: NA; d_gene: NA; j_gene: TRBJ1-3; v_gene: TRBV6-1; CDR3nt: TGTGCCAGCAGATCAGGGTCCTCTGGAAACACCATATATTTT; CDR3aa: CASRSGSSGNTIYF
abundance: NA; d_gene: NA; j_gene: TRBJ2-3; v_gene: TRBV5-8; CDR3nt: TGTGCCAGCAGCGCAGGGACTAGCACAGATACGCAGTATTTT; CDR3aa: CASSAGTSTDTQYF
abundance: NA; d_gene: NA; j_gene: TRBJ1-6; v_gene: TRBV4-2; CDR3nt: TGTGCCAGCAGCCAAGAACTTGAAAATTCACCCCTCCACTTT; CDR3aa: CASSQELENSPLHF
abundance: NA; d_gene: NA; j_gene: TRBJ2-2; v_gene: TRBV7-7; CDR3nt: TGTGCCAGCAGCTCCGGCCTGGCGGGCGGGGAGCTGTTTTTT; CDR3aa: CASSSGLAGGELFF
abundance: NA; d_gene: NA; j_gene: TRBJ2-3; v_gene: TRBV10-3; CDR3nt: TGTGCCATCAGTTCTCACGCAGAAACAGATACGCAGTATTTT; CDR3aa: CAISSHAETDTQYF
abundance: NA; d_gene: TRBD1; j_gene: TRBJ2-1; v_gene: TRBV7-8; CDR3nt: TGTGCCAGCACCAAAAAACCTGACCGGGACAGCAACAATGAGCAGTTCTTC; CDR3aa: CASTKKPDRDSNNEQFF
abundance: NA; d_gene: TRBD1; j_gene: TRBJ2-7; v_gene: TRBV7-9; CDR3nt: TGTGCCAGCACCAGACAGGGAAAAGCCGAGCAGTACTTC; CDR3aa: CASTRQGKAEQYF
abundance: NA; d_gene: NA; j_gene: TRBJ1-2; v_gene: TRBV28; CDR3nt: TGTGCCAGCAGACCGGAGGGGGGTAACTATGGCTACACCTTC; CDR3aa: CASRPEGGNYGYTF
abundance: NA; d_gene: NA; j_gene: TRBJ2-1; v_gene: TRBV29-1; CDR3nt: TGCAGCGTTGAAGGCCAAGACAGCACCGCCTACAATGAGCAGTTCTTC; CDR3aa: CSVEGQDSTAYNEQFF
abundance: NA; d_gene: NA; j_gene: TRBJ2-2; v_gene: TRBV4-3; CDR3nt: TGCGCCAGCAGCCAAGATGAGGGGTTCGGGGAGCTGTTTTTT; CDR3aa: CASSQDEGFGELFF
abundance: NA; d_gene: NA; j_gene: TRBJ1-1; v_gene: TRBV7-6; CDR3nt: TGTGCCAGCAGCCGACAAGTCATGAACACTGAAGCTTTCTTT; CDR3aa: CASSRQVMNTEAFF
abundance: NA; d_gene: NA; j_gene: TRBJ1-4; v_gene: TRBV6-5; CDR3nt: TGTGCCAGCAGTCCCACTGTCCCTAATGAAAAACTGTTTTTT; CDR3aa: CASSPTVPNEKLFF
abundance: NA; d_gene: TRBD1; j_gene: TRBJ2-1; v_gene: TRBV6-1; CDR3nt: TGTGCCAGCAGACCCGGGACAGGGATCTACAATGAGCAGTTCTTC; CDR3aa: CASRPGTGIYNEQFF
abundance: NA; d_gene: TRBD2; j_gene: TRBJ2-7; v_gene: TRBV9; CDR3nt: TGTGCCAGCAGCGTAGGGCCTAGCGGGCTATACGAGCAGTACTTC; CDR3aa: CASSVGPSGLYEQYF
abundance: NA; d_gene: NA; j_gene: TRBJ2-7; v_gene: TRBV2; CDR3nt: TGTGCCAGCAGTGAAGCTTGGGGACCGAGTCGCGAGCAGTACTTC; CDR3aa: CASSEAWGPSREQYF
abundance: NA; d_gene: NA; j_gene: TRBJ2-5; v_gene: TRBV11-3; CDR3nt: TGTGCCAGCAGCTTATTTGCTAGAGAGACCCAGTACTTC; CDR3aa: CASSLFARETQYF
abundance: NA; d_gene: NA; j_gene: TRBJ2-7; v_gene: TRBV23-1; CDR3nt: TGCGCCAGCAGTCGACGTTGGGTAGGACACAGGGGAGGCGAGCAGTACTTC; CDR3aa: CASSRRWVGHRGGEQYF
abundance: NA; d_gene: NA; j_gene: TRBJ2-7; v_gene: TRBV7-9; CDR3nt: TGTGCCAGCAGCCCGAGGAGCGACGGCTACGAGCAGTACTTC; CDR3aa: CASSPRSDGYEQYF
abundance: NA; d_gene: NA; j_gene: TRBJ2-1; v_gene: TRBV4-2; CDR3nt: TGTGCCAGCAGCCAAGATTTCAGGGTAGCTATGGGCGATGAGCAGTTCTTC; CDR3aa: CASSQDFRVAMGDEQFF
abundance: once; d_gene: NA; j_gene: TRBJ1-5; v_gene: TRBV7-3; CDR3nt: TGTGCCAGCAGCTTAAGATATAAAAGGGGGGGGTGGAATCAGCCCCAGCATTTT; CDR3aa: CASSLRYKRGGWNQPQHF
abundance: NA; d_gene: TRBD2; j_gene: TRBJ2-7; v_gene: TRBV6-1; CDR3nt: TGTGCCAGCAGCGTTTCTAGCGGGAGTAGGTACTTC; CDR3aa: CASSVSSGSRYF
abundance: NA; d_gene: NA; j_gene: TRBJ2-7; v_gene: TRBV7-9; CDR3nt: TGTGCCAGCAGCTTAGAGCCTCCCTACGAGCAGTACTTC; CDR3aa: CASSLEPPYEQYF
abundance: once; d_gene: NA; j_gene: TRBJ2-5; v_gene: TRBV18; CDR3nt: TGTGCCAGCTCACCGGGCCAGGCTACACTCGGGACCCAGTACTTC; CDR3aa: CASSPGQATLGTQYF
abundance: NA; d_gene: TRBD1; j_gene: TRBJ1-4; v_gene: TRBV7-9; CDR3nt: TGTGCCAGCAGCTTGGGCCGGGACAGGGGGTTTGAAAAACTGTTTTTT; CDR3aa: CASSLGRDRGFEKLFF
abundance: NA; d_gene: NA; j_gene: TRBJ2-1; v_gene: TRBV7-2; CDR3nt: TGTGCCAGCAGCTTAGGGACCGAATACAATGAGCAGTTCTTC; CDR3aa: CASSLGTEYNEQFF
abundance: NA; d_gene: TRBD1; j_gene: TRBJ2-2; v_gene: TRBV4-2; CDR3nt: TGTGCCAGCAGCCTTCGGGACAGCTCGAACACCGGGGAGCTGTTTTTT; CDR3aa: CASSLRDSSNTGELFF
abundance: NA; d_gene: NA; j_gene: TRBJ2-1; v_gene: TRBV21-1; CDR3nt: TGTGCCAGCAGCAAGGGGGGGAGGGTCACTGAGCAGTTCTTC; CDR3aa: CASSKGGRVTEQFF
abundance: NA; d_gene: TRBD1; j_gene: TRBJ1-5; v_gene: TRBV28; CDR3nt: TGTGCCAGCAGTTCCACAGGGGGCAATCAGCCCCAGCATTTT; CDR3aa: CASSSTGGNQPQHF
abundance: NA; d_gene: TRBD2; j_gene: TRBJ2-5; v_gene: TRBV2; CDR3nt: TGTGCCAGCGTGTTTAGCGGGAGAAGAGAGACCCAGTACTTC; CDR3aa: CASVFSGRRETQYF
abundance: NA; d_gene: TRBD1; j_gene: TRBJ2-1; v_gene: TRBV6-5; CDR3nt: TGTGCCAGCAGCAGGACAGGGATGAATGAGCAGTTCTTC; CDR3aa: CASSRTGMNEQFF
abundance: NA; d_gene: NA; j_gene: TRBJ2-4; v_gene: TRBV28; CDR3nt: TGTGCCAGCAGTTCGGACCCCCTGGCCAACATTCAGTACTTC; CDR3aa: CASSSDPLANIQYF
abundance: NA; d_gene: TRBD2; j_gene: TRBJ2-7; v_gene: TRBV2; CDR3nt: TGTGCCAGCAGGAAAAGGACTAGCGGGCCTATAACCTACGAGCAGTACTTC; CDR3aa: CASRKRTSGPITYEQYF
abundance: few; d_gene: NA; j_gene: TRBJ2-3; v_gene: TRBV25-1; CDR3nt: TGTGCCAGCAGCAGGTTAGGAACAGATACGCAGTATTTT; CDR3aa: CASSRLGTDTQYF
abundance: NA; d_gene: NA; j_gene: TRBJ1-1; v_gene: TRBV28; CDR3nt: TGTGCCAGCAGGTACCCCGGAATGAACACTGAAGCTTTCTTT; CDR3aa: CASRYPGMNTEAFF
abundance: few; d_gene: NA; j_gene: TRBJ1-2; v_gene: TRBV14; CDR3nt: TGTGCCAGCAGCCAAGGTACGGAGTTCTATGGCTACACCTTC; CDR3aa: CASSQGTEFYGYTF
abundance: once; d_gene: NA; j_gene: TRBJ2-3; v_gene: TRBV6-6; CDR3nt: TGTGCCAGCAGTTACTCGGGGTTGGGGACAGATACGCAGTATTTT; CDR3aa: CASSYSGLGTDTQYF
abundance: once; d_gene: NA; j_gene: TRBJ2-5; v_gene: TRBV7-8; CDR3nt: TGTGCCAGCAGTTCAAGACGGTTTCAAGAGACCCAGTACTTC; CDR3aa: CASSSRRFQETQYF
abundance: NA; d_gene: NA; j_gene: TRBJ2-2; v_gene: TRBV27; CDR3nt: TGTGCCAGCACCTTAGGGGTAGGGCGCACCGGGGAGCTGTTTTTT; CDR3aa: CASTLGVGRTGELFF
abundance: once; d_gene: NA; j_gene: TRBJ1-6; v_gene: TRBV4-3; CDR3nt: TGCGCCAGCAGCTCGGGGGGGCAGAATTCACCCCTCCACTTT; CDR3aa: CASSSGGQNSPLHF
abundance: NA; d_gene: NA; j_gene: TRBJ2-7; v_gene: TRBV13; CDR3nt: TGTGCCAGCAGCCCGAGCTCCTACGAGCAGTACTTC; CDR3aa: CASSPSSYEQYF
abundance: NA; d_gene: NA; j_gene: TRBJ2-1; v_gene: TRBV7-2; CDR3nt: TGTGCCAGCAGGGTAGTGGAGGCCCCCGGCAATGAGCAGTTCTTC; CDR3aa: CASRVVEAPGNEQFF
abundance: once; d_gene: NA; j_gene: TRBJ2-1; v_gene: TRBV25-1; CDR3nt: TGTGCCAGCAGTGAGTCAGGGTCCAATGAGCAGTTCTTC; CDR3aa: CASSESGSNEQFF
abundance: NA; d_gene: NA; j_gene: TRBJ1-3; v_gene: TRBV19; CDR3nt: TGTGCCAGTAGGAGAGGCGGTAACTCTGGAAACACCATATATTTT; CDR3aa: CASRRGGNSGNTIYF
abundance: NA; d_gene: NA; j_gene: TRBJ2-5; v_gene: TRBV19; CDR3nt: TGTGCCAGTAGCGGACGGGGGAGAGGAGAGACCCAGTACTTC; CDR3aa: CASSGRGRGETQYF